The 25 T cell receptor beta chains listed next were all sequenced from one sample in a study of cytomegalovirus exposure and HLA in healthy donors. The PCR ran on 60 Vbeta and 13 Jbeta primers. Generated by immunoSEQ multiplex PCR, the TCRdb table keeps only in-frame clones and is missing some. The sample has 60,000 to 80,000 clones, roughly 80% seen once. Sequencing input: PBMCs. The receptors originated from a girl between 10 and 17 years old in good health and CMV-seropositive.

This rearrangement joins TRBV18 to TRBJ2-5; 9 nucleotides align to TRBD2. The CDR3 consists of 16 residues. The germline V gene encodes CDR1 KGHSH and CDR2 LQKENI. The J segment lost 1 base and the V segment lost 5 bases, leaving 8 bases of the junction unmatched. The DNA for the CDR3 is TGTGCCAGCTCATCGCGGGCTAGCGGGACCCAAGAGACCCAGTACTTC. Protein: CASSSRASGTQETQYF. The variable domain in full, with the rest retrieved from reference TRBV18 and TRBJ2-5, is NAGVMQNPRHLVRRRGQEARLRCSPMKGHSHVYWYRQLPEEGLKFMVYLQKENIIDESGMPKERFSAEFPKEGPSILRIQQVVRGDSAAYFCASSSRASGTQETQYFGPGTRLLVL.

V gene TRBV18 combines with J gene TRBJ2-5; TRBD1 matches at 8 bases. The length of the CDR3 is 15 residues. The J segment lost 4 bases and the V segment lost 2 bases, leaving 6 bases of the junction unmatched. Germline V CDR1 and CDR2: KGHSH, LQKENI. CDR3 region: CASSPVRGQGETQYF. The DNA for the CDR3 is TGTGCCAGCTCACCAGTACGAGGACAGGGAGAGACCCAGTACTTC. The full variable domain, with the rest looked up from reference TRBV18 and TRBJ2-5, is NAGVMQNPRHLVRRRGQEARLRCSPMKGHSHVYWYRQLPEEGLKFMVYLQKENIIDESGMPKERFSAEFPKEGPSILRIQQVVRGDSAAYFCASSPVRGQGETQYFGPGTRLLVL.

This rearrangement joins TRBV4-1 to TRBJ2-7, with TRBD1 identical over 7 bases. The CDR3 contains 14 residues. Germline loops: CDR1 MGHRA, CDR2 YSYEKL. Germline trimming cut 0 bases from V and 6 bases from J; bases unmatched to any gene: 5. The CDR3 DNA is TGCGCCAGCAGCCAAGAGGTGACAGGGCCCGAGCAGTACTTC. This translates into CASSQEVTGPEQYF.

This sequence joins TRBV5-8 and TRBJ1-2; possible D gene TRBD1, 6 bases. CDR3 length equals 16 residues. V was cut by 4 bases and J by 0 bases, with 16 bases left in between. Germline CDR1 SGHTS, CDR2 YDEGEE. The CDR3: CASSPPSRGPNYGYTF. CDR3 nucleotides: TGTGCCAGCAGCCCGCCGAGCAGGGGCCCTAACTATGGCTACACCTTC.

The rearrangement joins TRBV27 to TRBJ1-1; no definite D call. This CDR3 is 12 amino acids long. The germline CDR1 and CDR2 sequences are MNHEY and SMNVEV (reference sequence). Trimming cost V 4 bases and J 3 bases, with 6 bases left between them. CDR3 sequence reads: CASSSRDTEAFF. For the CDR3, the DNA is TGTGCCAGCAGTTCCCGGGACACTGAAGCTTTCTTT.

The chain combines TRBV4-1 with TRBJ2-5; weak D call: TRBD1 (6 bases). Germline assignment: CDR1 MGHRA and CDR2 YSYEKL. The CDR3 length is 15 residues. The germline V and J ends were trimmed by 4 bases and 0 bases, with 12 bases remaining between them. The CDR3, as DNA: TGCGCCAGCAGCCGCCGACAGGAGAACCAAGAGACCCAGTACTTC. Translating gives CASSRRQENQETQYF.

This chain uses TRBV18 with TRBJ2-3, with D possibly being TRBD2 (6 bases). Germline V CDR1 and CDR2: KGHSH, LQKENI. V was cut by 4 bases and J by 5 bases, with 13 bases left in between. This CDR3 is 14 amino acids long. CDR3 loop: CASSRPSGEDTQYF. CDR3 DNA sequence: TGTGCCAGCTCACGCCCTTCGGGGGAAGATACGCAGTATTTT.

To note about this clone: In the same sample, other DNA sequences code for this CDR3. V gene TRBV20-1 combines with J gene TRBJ2-7, with D uncertain. The CDR3 has 11 residues. Germline V gives CDR1 DFQATT, CDR2 SNEGSKA (reference sequence). Trimming removed 1 base at V and 3 bases at J, with 4 bases between. CDR3 sequence (DNA): TGCAGTGCTAGAGCAGACTACGAGCAGTACTTC. Encoded protein: CSARADYEQYF.

This chain's CDR3 is CASSQVGWSGEAPYF. The CDR3 coding sequence is TGTGCCAGCAGCCAAGTCGGTTGGAGCGGGGAGGCTCCGTACTTC. This chain links TRBV14 with TRBJ2-5; 7 positions agree with TRBD2. Germline V gene data show CDR1 as SGHDN and CDR2 as FVKESK. The CDR3 is 15 amino acids. J was trimmed by 13 bases and V by 1 base; bases with no gene match: 15. Together with reference TRBV14 and TRBJ2-5, the CDR3 gives the full variable domain: EAGVTQFPSHSVIEKGQTVTLRCDPISGHDNLYWYRRVMGKEIKFLLHFVKESKQDESGMPNNRFLAERTGGTYSTLKVQPAELEDSGVYFCASSQVGWSGEAPYFGPGTRLLVL.

V gene TRBV28 combines with J gene TRBJ2-7; 9 positions agree with TRBD2. Trimming cost V 7 bases and J 0 bases; bases outside gene matches: 7. The CDR3 consists of 15 residues. Looked up from germline, CDR1 is MDHEN and CDR2 is SYDVKM. CDR3 nucleotide sequence: TGTGCCAGCACCTTGGTACTAGCGGGCTCCTACGAGCAGTACTTC. Translating gives CASTLVLAGSYEQYF.

The chain combines TRBV29-1 with TRBJ1-1, with 8 bases that match TRBD1. V lost 7 bases to trimming and J lost 7 bases; unmatched junction nucleotides: 8. Per the germline V gene, CDR1 is SQVTM and CDR2 is ANQGSEA. The CDR3 extends over 12 amino acids. The CDR3 reads CSGVTGVGEAFF. The CDR3 coding sequence is TGCAGCGGGGTGACAGGGGTTGGTGAAGCTTTCTTT. The full variable domain, rest sourced from reference TRBV29-1 and TRBJ1-1, is SAVISQKPSRDICQRGTSLTIQCQVDSQVTMMFWYRQQPGQSLTLIATANQGSEATYESGFVIDKFPISRPNLTFSTLTVSNMSPEDSSIYLCSGVTGVGEAFFGQGTRLTVV.

This rearrangement joins TRBV7-6 to TRBJ2-6, with D possibly matching TRBD1 (5 bases). With 5 bases removed from V and 2 bases from J, the gap between germline ends came to 10 bases. The CDR3 runs to 15 residues. Germline-derived CDR1 and CDR2 are SGHVS and FNYEAQ. Here the CDR3 DNA reads TGTGCCAGCAGCCATAGACAGACTGGGGCCAACGTCCTGACTTTC. Translating gives CASSHRQTGANVLTF.

The genes are TRBV28 and TRBJ1-6; possible D gene TRBD1, 6 bases. Trimming shortened V by 6 bases and J by 0 bases, and 15 bases separated the two germline ends. This CDR3 is built from 17 residues. Germline values: CDR1 MDHEN, CDR2 SYDVKM. CDR3 loop: CASRRPTGSSYNSPLHF. The CDR3 bases are TGTGCCAGCAGGCGCCCTACAGGGAGCTCCTATAATTCACCCCTCCACTTT.

J is TRBJ1-2 and V is TRBV2; D not resolved. Trimming pared 0 bases from V and 4 bases from J, leaving 9 bases between. The CDR3 length is 14 residues. The germline CDR1 and CDR2 sequences are SNHLY and FYNNEI. DNA for the CDR3: TGTGCCAGCAGTGAAGCCCCTTGGGCCTATGGCTACACCTTC. Encoded protein: CASSEAPWAYGYTF.

CDR3 protein: CATSPRDTYNSPLHF. CDR3 coding DNA: TGTGCCACCAGTCCACGGGACACCTATAATTCACCCCTCCACTTT. This chain uses TRBV15 with TRBJ1-6; D is possibly TRBD1 (6 bases). CDR1 and CDR2 from the germline V gene are LNHNV and YYDKDF (reference sequence). The CDR3 loop spans 15 amino acids. The V and J ends lost 6 bases and 2 bases respectively, with 11 bases between them.

The chain links TRBV4-2 to TRBJ1-2; perhaps TRBD1 as D (6 bases). This CDR3 has 13 residues. V lost 4 bases, J lost 8 bases, and 14 bases lay in between. CDR1 and CDR2 (germline): LGHNA, YNFKEQ. CDR3 in amino acids: CASSLQGFEGYTF. Here the CDR3 DNA reads TGTGCCAGCAGCCTACAGGGTTTTGAAGGCTACACCTTC.

The rearrangement uses TRBV2 and TRBJ2-3; the match to TRBD2 covers 10 bases. J gave up 2 bases and V 6 bases, and 5 bases lay outside the gene matches. Looked up from germline, CDR1 is SNHLY and CDR2 is FYNNEI. The CDR3 is made up of 15 amino acids. The CDR3 loop reads CASRTGTSVTDTQYF. CDR3 DNA: TGTGCCAGCAGGACGGGGACTAGCGTCACAGATACGCAGTATTTT.

V gene TRBV5-1 combines with J gene TRBJ2-7; maybe TRBD1 (5 bases). This CDR3 has 13 amino acids. Per germline, CDR1 SGHRS and CDR2 YFSETQ. The V and J ends lost 0 bases and 4 bases respectively, with 8 bases between them. CDR3 amino acids: CASSLERGYEQYF. CDR3 nucleotide sequence: TGCGCCAGCAGCTTGGAAAGGGGATACGAGCAGTACTTC.

The chain couples TRBV28 to TRBJ2-7, with D possibly being TRBD2 (6 bases). This CDR3 is 14 amino acids long. CDR1 and CDR2 from the germline V gene are MDHEN and SYDVKM. The ends were cut back, 2 bases at V and 3 bases at J, with 11 bases in the middle. The CDR3, as DNA: TGTGCCAGCAGTTTACCTAGCGCGGACTACGAGCAGTACTTC. Translating it yields CASSLPSADYEQYF.

V is TRBV5-4 and J is TRBJ2-7, with D possibly matching TRBD1 (7 bases). Trimming took 3 bases from V and 4 from J, leaving 11 bases between them. CDR3 length: 13 residues. From germline, CDR1 is SGHNT and CDR2 YYREEE (reference sequence). In DNA, the CDR3 is TGTGCCAGCAGCTCAGGGGGGAATTACGAGCAGTACTTC. It yields the protein CASSSGGNYEQYF.

CDR3 sequence: CASSTTTGAATEAFF. In DNA, the CDR3 is TGTGCCAGCAGCACGACTACAGGGGCGGCCACTGAAGCTTTCTTT. This sequence joins TRBV7-6 and TRBJ1-1; 7 nucleotides align to TRBD1. Germline V gene lookup returns CDR1 SGHVS and CDR2 FNYEAQ. V shed 5 bases and J 4 bases; nucleotides not matched to a gene: 10. The CDR3 has 15 residues.

The chain uses TRBV7-2 and TRBJ2-7; no reliable D call. The V gene lost 5 bases and the J gene lost 2 bases, with 10 bases spanning the gap. Germline CDR1 is SGHTA and CDR2 is FQGNSA. The CDR3 consists of 13 residues. CDR3 nucleotide sequence: TGTGCCAGCAGCCCGACACTTACCTACGAGCAGTACTTC. Residues: CASSPTLTYEQYF.

The V gene is TRBV9, the J gene TRBJ2-3; perhaps TRBD2 as D (5 bases). This CDR3 contains 13 residues. The germline gives CDR1 SGDLS, CDR2 YYNGEE. Trimming removed 4 bases from V and 5 bases from J, with 11 bases in between. CDR3: CASSKGVEDTQYF. CDR3 bases: TGTGCCAGCAGCAAGGGAGTAGAAGATACGCAGTATTTT.

This chain's CDR3 is CRCGSYREQFF. Written as DNA, the CDR3 is TGCAGGTGTGGGTCCTACAGGGAGCAGTTCTTC. The chain recombines TRBV29-1 with TRBJ2-1, with D maybe TRBD1 (5 bases). Germline-derived CDR1 and CDR2 are SQVTM and ANQGSEA. The CDR3 has 11 residues.

The V and J genes are TRBV25-1 and TRBJ2-7, with D possibly being TRBD1 (6 bases). Germline V CDR1 and CDR2: MGHDK, SYGVNS. This CDR3 spans 15 amino acids. V was cut by 4 bases and J by 2 bases, with 15 bases left in between. CDR3 coding DNA: TGTGCCAGCAGTGCCAACCGGGACACCACCTACGAGCAGTACTTC. Protein sequence: CASSANRDTTYEQYF.